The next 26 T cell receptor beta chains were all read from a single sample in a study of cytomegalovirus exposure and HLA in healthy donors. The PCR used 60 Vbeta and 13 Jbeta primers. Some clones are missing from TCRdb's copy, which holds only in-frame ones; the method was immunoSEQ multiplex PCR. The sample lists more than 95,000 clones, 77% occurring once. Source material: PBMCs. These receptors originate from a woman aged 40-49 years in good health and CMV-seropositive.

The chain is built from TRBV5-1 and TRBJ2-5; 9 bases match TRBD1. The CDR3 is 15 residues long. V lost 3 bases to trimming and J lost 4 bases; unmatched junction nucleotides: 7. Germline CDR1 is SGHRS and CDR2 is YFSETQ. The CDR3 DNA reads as TGCGCCAGCAGCTCCCGGGACAGGGTGGGAGAGACCCAGTACTTC. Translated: CASSSRDRVGETQYF.

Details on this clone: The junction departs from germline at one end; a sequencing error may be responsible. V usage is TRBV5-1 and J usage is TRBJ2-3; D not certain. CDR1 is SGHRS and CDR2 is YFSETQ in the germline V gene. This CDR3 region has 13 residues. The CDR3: CASRLDLMDTQYF. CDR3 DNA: TGCGCCAGCAGGTTGGATCTTATGGATACGCAGTATTTT.

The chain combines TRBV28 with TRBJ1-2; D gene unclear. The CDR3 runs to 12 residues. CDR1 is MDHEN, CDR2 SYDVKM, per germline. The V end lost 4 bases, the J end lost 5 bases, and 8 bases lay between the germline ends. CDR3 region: CASSSDSYGYTF. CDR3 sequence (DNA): TGTGCCAGCAGTTCTGACTCTTATGGCTACACCTTC.

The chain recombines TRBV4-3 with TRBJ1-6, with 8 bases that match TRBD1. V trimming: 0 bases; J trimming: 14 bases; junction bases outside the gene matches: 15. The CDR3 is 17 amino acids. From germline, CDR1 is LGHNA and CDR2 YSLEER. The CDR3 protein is CASSQDPPGTGLWSLHF. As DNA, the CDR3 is TGCGCCAGCAGCCAAGACCCCCCCGGGACAGGTCTTTGGTCCCTCCACTTT.

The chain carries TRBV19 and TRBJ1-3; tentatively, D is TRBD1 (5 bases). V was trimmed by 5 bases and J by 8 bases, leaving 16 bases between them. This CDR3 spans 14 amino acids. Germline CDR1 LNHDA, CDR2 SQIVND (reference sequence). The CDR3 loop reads CASSPRQSEDTIYF. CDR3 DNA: TGTGCCAGTAGTCCCCGACAGAGTGAGGACACCATATATTTT.

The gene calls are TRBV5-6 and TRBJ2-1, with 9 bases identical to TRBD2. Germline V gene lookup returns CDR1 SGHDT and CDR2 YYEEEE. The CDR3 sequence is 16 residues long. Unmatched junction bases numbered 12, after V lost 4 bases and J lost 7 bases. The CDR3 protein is CASSPKAGGHGNEQFF. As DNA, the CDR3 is TGTGCCAGCAGCCCCAAGGCGGGGGGGCATGGTAATGAGCAGTTCTTC.

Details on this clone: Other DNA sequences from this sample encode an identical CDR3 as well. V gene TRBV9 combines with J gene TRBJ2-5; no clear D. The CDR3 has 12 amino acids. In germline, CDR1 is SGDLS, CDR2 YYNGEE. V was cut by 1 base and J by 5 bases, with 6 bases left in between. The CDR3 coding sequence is TGTGCCAGCAGCGTAAGTCAGGAGACCCAGTACTTC. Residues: CASSVSQETQYF. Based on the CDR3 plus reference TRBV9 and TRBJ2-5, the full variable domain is DSGVTQTPKHLITATGQRVTLRCSPRSGDLSVYWYQQSLDQGLQFLIQYYNGEERAKGNILERFSAQQFPDLHSELNLSSLELGDSALYFCASSVSQETQYFGPGTRLLVL.

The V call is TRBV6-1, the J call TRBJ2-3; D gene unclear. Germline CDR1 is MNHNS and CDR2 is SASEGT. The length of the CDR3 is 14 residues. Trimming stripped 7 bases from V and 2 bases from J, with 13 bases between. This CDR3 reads CASMRGYLTDTQYF. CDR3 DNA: TGTGCCAGCATGCGAGGCTACCTCACAGATACGCAGTATTTT.

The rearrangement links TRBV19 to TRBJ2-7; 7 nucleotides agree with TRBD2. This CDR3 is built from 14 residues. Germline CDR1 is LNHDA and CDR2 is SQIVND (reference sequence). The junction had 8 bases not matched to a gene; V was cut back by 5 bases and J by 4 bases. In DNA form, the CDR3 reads TGTGCCAGTAGTCGGGCGGGGGATGCGTACGAGCAGTACTTC. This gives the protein CASSRAGDAYEQYF.

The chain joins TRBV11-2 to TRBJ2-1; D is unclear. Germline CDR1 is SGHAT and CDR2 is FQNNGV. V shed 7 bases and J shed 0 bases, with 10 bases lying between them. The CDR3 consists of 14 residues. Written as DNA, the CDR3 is TGTGCCAGCAATCGAGTGAGCTCCTACAATGAGCAGTTCTTC. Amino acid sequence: CASNRVSSYNEQFF. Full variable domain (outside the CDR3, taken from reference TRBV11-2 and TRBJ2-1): EAGVAQSPRYKIIEKRQSVAFWCNPISGHATLYWYQQILGQGPKLLIQFQNNGVVDDSQLPKDRFSAERLKGVDSTLKIQPAKLEDSAVYLCASNRVSSYNEQFFGPGTRLTVL.

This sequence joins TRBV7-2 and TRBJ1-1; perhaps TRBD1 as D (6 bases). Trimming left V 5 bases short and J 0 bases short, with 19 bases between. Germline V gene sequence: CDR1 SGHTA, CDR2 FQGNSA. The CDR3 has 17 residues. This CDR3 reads CASSRGGSKIVNTEAFF. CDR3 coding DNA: TGTGCCAGCAGCCGTGGGGGCAGTAAGATAGTGAACACTGAAGCTTTCTTT. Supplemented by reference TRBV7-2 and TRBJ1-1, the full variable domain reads GAGVSQSPSNKVTEKGKDVELRCDPISGHTALYWYRQSLGQGLEFLIYFQGNSAPDKSGLPSDRFSAERTGGSVSTLTIQRTQQEDSAVYLCASSRGGSKIVNTEAFFGQGTRLTVV.

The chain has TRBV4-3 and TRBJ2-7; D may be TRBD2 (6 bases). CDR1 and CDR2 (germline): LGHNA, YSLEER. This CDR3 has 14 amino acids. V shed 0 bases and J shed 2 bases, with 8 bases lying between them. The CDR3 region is CASSQDGGAYEQYF. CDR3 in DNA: TGCGCCAGCAGCCAAGACGGGGGAGCCTACGAGCAGTACTTC.

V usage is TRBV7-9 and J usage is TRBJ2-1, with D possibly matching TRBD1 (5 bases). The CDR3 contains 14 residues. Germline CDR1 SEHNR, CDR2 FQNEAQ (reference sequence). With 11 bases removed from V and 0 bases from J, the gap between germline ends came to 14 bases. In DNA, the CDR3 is TGTGCCGGCTCCAGGGTGGCCTCCTACAATGAGCAGTTCTTC. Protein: CAGSRVASYNEQFF.

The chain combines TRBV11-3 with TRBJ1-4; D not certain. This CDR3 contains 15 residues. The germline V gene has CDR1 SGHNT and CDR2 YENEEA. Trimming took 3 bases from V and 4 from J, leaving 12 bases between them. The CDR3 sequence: CASSFRRTINEKLFF. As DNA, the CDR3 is TGTGCCAGCAGCTTCAGGCGGACTATTAATGAAAAACTGTTTTTT. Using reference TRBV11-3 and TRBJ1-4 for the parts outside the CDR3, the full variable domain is EAGVVQSPRYKIIEKKQPVAFWCNPISGHNTLYWYLQNLGQGPELLIRYENEEAVDDSQLPKDRFSAERLKGVDSTLKIQPAELGDSAVYLCASSFRRTINEKLFFGSGTQLSVL.

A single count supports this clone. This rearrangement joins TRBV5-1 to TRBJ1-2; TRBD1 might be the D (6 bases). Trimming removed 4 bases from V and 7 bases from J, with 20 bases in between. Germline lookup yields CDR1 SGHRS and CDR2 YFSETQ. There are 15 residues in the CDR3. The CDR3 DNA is TGCGCCAGCAGCCGAAGCGGGGGGCCAGACGGTGGCTACACCTTC. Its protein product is CASSRSGGPDGGYTF. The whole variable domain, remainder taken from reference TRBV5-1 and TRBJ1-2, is KAGVTQTPRYLIKTRGQQVTLSCSPISGHRSVSWYQQTPGQGLQFLFEYFSETQRNKGNFPGRFSGRQFSNSRSEMNVSTLELGDSALYLCASSRSGGPDGGYTFGSGTRLTVV.

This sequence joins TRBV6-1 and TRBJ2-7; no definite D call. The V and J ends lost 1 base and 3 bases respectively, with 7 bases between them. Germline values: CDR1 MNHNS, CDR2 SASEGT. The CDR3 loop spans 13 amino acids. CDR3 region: CASSEEHYYEQYF. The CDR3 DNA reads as TGTGCCAGCAGTGAAGAACACTACTACGAGCAGTACTTC.

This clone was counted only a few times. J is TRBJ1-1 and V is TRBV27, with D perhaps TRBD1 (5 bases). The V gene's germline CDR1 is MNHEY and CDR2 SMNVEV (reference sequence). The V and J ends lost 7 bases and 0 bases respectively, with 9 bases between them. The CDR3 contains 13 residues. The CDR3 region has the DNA TGTGCCAGCAAAGGACAAATGAACACTGAAGCTTTCTTT. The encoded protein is CASKGQMNTEAFF.

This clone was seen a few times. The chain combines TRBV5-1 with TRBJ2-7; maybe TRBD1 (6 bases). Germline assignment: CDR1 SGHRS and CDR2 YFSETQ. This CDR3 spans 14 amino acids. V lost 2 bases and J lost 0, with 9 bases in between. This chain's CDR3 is CASSLTGSSYEQYF. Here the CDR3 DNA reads TGCGCCAGCAGCTTAACAGGGAGCTCCTACGAGCAGTACTTC.

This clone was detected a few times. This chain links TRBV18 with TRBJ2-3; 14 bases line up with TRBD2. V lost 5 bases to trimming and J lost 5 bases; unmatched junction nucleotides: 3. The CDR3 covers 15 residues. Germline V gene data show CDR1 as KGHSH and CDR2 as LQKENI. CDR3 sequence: CASSTGLAGVDTQYF. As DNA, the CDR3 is TGTGCCAGCTCAACGGGACTAGCGGGAGTAGATACGCAGTATTTT.

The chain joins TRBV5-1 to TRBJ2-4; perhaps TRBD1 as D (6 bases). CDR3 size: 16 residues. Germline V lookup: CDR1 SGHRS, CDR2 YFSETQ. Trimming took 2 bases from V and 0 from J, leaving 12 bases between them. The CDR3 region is CASSLGQIKAKNIQYF. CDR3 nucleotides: TGCGCCAGCAGCTTAGGACAGATAAAAGCCAAAAACATTCAGTACTTC.

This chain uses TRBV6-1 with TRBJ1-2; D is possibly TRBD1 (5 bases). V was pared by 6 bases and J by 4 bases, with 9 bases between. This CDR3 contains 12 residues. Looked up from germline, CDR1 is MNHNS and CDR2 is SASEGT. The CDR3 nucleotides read TGTGCCAGCAGCGCTCAGGGCTATGGCTACACCTTC. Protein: CASSAQGYGYTF.

The CDR3 spells CASNIGGGNEAFF. CDR3 in DNA: TGTGCCAGCAACATTGGTGGGGGGAATGAAGCTTTCTTT. This rearrangement joins TRBV7-9 to TRBJ1-1; tentatively, D is TRBD1 (5 bases). The CDR3 is 13 amino acids. CDR1 and CDR2 from the germline V gene are SEHNR and FQNEAQ (reference sequence). Trimming left V 7 bases short and J 7 bases short, with 16 bases between.

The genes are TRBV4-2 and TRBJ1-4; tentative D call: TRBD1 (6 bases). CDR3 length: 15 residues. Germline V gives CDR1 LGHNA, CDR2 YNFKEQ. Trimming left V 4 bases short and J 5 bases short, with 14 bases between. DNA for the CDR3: TGTGCCAGCAGCCTTGACGACGGGACAAATGAAAAACTGTTTTTT. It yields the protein CASSLDDGTNEKLFF.

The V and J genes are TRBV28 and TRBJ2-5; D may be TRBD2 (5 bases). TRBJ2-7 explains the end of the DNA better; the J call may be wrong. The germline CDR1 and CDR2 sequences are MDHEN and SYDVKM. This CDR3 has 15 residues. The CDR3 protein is CASSFGNTSTYEQYF. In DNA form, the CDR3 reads TGTGCCAGCAGTTTCGGGAACACTTCCACCTACGAGCAGTACTTC.

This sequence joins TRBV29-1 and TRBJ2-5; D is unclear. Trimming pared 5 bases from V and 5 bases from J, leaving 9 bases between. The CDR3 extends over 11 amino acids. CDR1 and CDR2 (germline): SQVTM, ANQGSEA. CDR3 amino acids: CSVLVAETQYF. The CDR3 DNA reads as TGCAGCGTTCTAGTTGCGGAGACCCAGTACTTC.

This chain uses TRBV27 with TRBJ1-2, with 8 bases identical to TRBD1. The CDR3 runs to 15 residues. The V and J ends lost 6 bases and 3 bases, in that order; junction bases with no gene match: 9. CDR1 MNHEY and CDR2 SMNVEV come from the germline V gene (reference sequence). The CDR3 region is CASRRQGRSDYGYTF. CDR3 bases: TGTGCCAGCAGGAGACAGGGGAGATCGGACTATGGCTACACCTTC.